This T cell receptor beta chain originates from a study of shared clonotypes between healthy human individuals. All donors qualified as healthy HIV-negative adults and had experienced no recent acute infections or vaccinations. The run depth of the assay was deep. Unsorted PBMC DNA went through sequencing on ten immunoSEQ deep assay plates. Data came from immunoSEQ multiplex PCR; TCRdb stores just in-frame clones and leaves some out. The sample shows about 460,000 clones, roughly four fifths of them seen only once. Germline CDR1 MGHRA, CDR2 YSYEKL. Trimming removed 0 bases at V and 4 bases at J, with 15 bases between. The CDR3 has 16 amino acids.

The origin of this receptor is a woman in her 40s in good health. Some clones in this sample may be carry-over from other donors' samples. V is TRBV4-1 and J is TRBJ1-2; D is unresolved. The sequencing input was PBMCs. This CDR3 is CASSQEQSAVIYGYTF. CDR3 nucleotide sequence: TGCGCCAGCAGCCAAGAACAGTCAGCTGTTATCTATGGCTACACCTTC.